The 27 T cell receptor beta chains listed next were all sequenced from one sample in a study of beta chain features in type 1 diabetes. General study points: Researchers report that Type 1 diabetes patients had moderately but significantly shorter TCRB CDR3s across all four CD4+ subsets.

No antigen is known for these receptors. All of the isolated RNA was reverse transcribed, so expressed TCRB transcripts were sequenced. TCRdb's copy holds only in-frame clones and misses some; the assay was immunoSEQ multiplex PCR. The data contain 150,000 to 200,000 clones, around 8% of them seen just once; the ten biggest clones take up 0.45% to 0.6%. Sequencing was performed on central memory CD4+ T cells from blood. Receptors originate from a woman in her late teens or twenties with type 1 diabetes.

There are a few counts of this clone. The chain recombines TRBV11-3 with TRBJ2-7; 13 nucleotides match TRBD2. The CDR3 spans 14 residues. Germline trimming cut 4 bases from V and 4 bases from J; bases unmatched to any gene: 1. From germline, CDR1 is SGHNT and CDR2 YENEEA. DNA for the CDR3: TGTGCCAGCAGCTGGACTAGCGGGAGTTACGAGCAGTACTTC. Protein sequence: CASSWTSGSYEQYF.

The chain links TRBV28 to TRBJ2-1; TRBD2 matches 8 bases. V shed 6 bases and J 5 bases; nucleotides not matched to a gene: 6. The length of the CDR3 is 14 residues. The V gene's germline CDR1 is MDHEN and CDR2 SYDVKM. In DNA, the CDR3 is TGTGCCAGCAGGGCTAGCGGGCTCCACAATGAGCAGTTCTTC. Its translation: CASRASGLHNEQFF.

The V call is TRBV18, the J call TRBJ2-1, with TRBD1 as a possible D gene (6 bases). The germline V and J ends were trimmed by 4 bases and 6 bases, with 13 bases remaining between them. The CDR3 extends over 14 amino acids. The germline V gene encodes CDR1 KGHSH and CDR2 LQKENI. CDR3 sequence: CASSLLTGFNEQFF. The CDR3 DNA reads TGTGCCAGCTCACTATTAACAGGGTTCAATGAGCAGTTCTTC. The variable domain in full, completed from reference TRBV18 and TRBJ2-1, reads NAGVMQNPRHLVRRRGQEARLRCSPMKGHSHVYWYRQLPEEGLKFMVYLQKENIIDESGMPKERFSAEFPKEGPSILRIQQVVRGDSAAYFCASSLLTGFNEQFFGPGTRLTVL.

In this sample, this clone turned up a few times. This chain uses TRBV18 with TRBJ1-5; D is undetermined. V lost 2 bases, J lost 0 bases, and 8 bases lay in between. Germline loops: CDR1 KGHSH, CDR2 LQKENI. CDR3 length equals 15 residues. The CDR3 spells CASSPVGHSNQPQHF. The CDR3 bases are TGTGCCAGCTCACCAGTGGGCCATAGCAATCAGCCCCAGCATTTT. The complete variable domain, with remaining parts taken from reference TRBV18 and TRBJ1-5, reads NAGVMQNPRHLVRRRGQEARLRCSPMKGHSHVYWYRQLPEEGLKFMVYLQKENIIDESGMPKERFSAEFPKEGPSILRIQQVVRGDSAAYFCASSPVGHSNQPQHFGDGTRLSIL.

This clone appeared a few times. The chain combines TRBV5-1 with TRBJ2-1, with TRBD2 matching over 8 bases. The V and J ends lost 4 bases and 0 bases, in that order; junction bases with no gene match: 9. The CDR3 length is 17 residues. Germline V gene sequence: CDR1 SGHRS, CDR2 YFSETQ. In DNA form, the CDR3 reads TGCGCCAGCAGCCCTTATAGCGGGACCAACTCCTACAATGAGCAGTTCTTC. The encoded protein is CASSPYSGTNSYNEQFF.

This clone showed up just a few times. The V gene is TRBV28, the J gene TRBJ2-7; D call uncertain. The V gene lost 3 bases and the J gene lost 2 bases, with 5 bases spanning the gap. The germline CDR1 and CDR2 sequences are MDHEN and SYDVKM. This CDR3 is built from 12 residues. The CDR3: CASSFSPYEQYF. The DNA of the CDR3 is TGTGCCAGCAGTTTTAGCCCCTACGAGCAGTACTTC.

This clone was seen a few times. The rearrangement links TRBV5-1 to TRBJ1-5, with unresolved D. The CDR3 is 15 residues long. The V gene lost 0 bases and the J gene lost 5 bases, with 12 bases spanning the gap. Germline V gene data show CDR1 as SGHRS and CDR2 as YFSETQ. The CDR3, as DNA: TGCGCCAGCAGCTTGGAGCCGGGGAAAGATCAGCCCCAGCATTTT. It encodes CASSLEPGKDQPQHF.

CDR3 DNA sequence: TGTGCCAGCGAATCCCAGGGTGGCTACACCTTC. This sequence encodes CASESQGGYTF. The chain is built from TRBV28 and TRBJ1-2, with D perhaps matching TRBD1 (5 bases). CDR3 length: 11 residues. Germline CDR1 MDHEN, CDR2 SYDVKM. The ends were cut back, 8 bases at V and 7 bases at J, with 11 bases in the middle.

The gene calls are TRBV6-6 and TRBJ2-2; 13 positions agree with TRBD2. The ends lost 10 bases at V and 9 bases at J; junction bases unmatched: 2. CDR3 size: 12 residues. Looked up from germline, CDR1 is MNHNY and CDR2 is SVGAGI (reference sequence). The CDR3 DNA is TGTGCCACGACTAGCGGGAGGCGGGAGCTGTTTTTT. The encoded protein is CATTSGRRELFF.

The chain uses TRBV4-3 and TRBJ1-3; D remains unclear. CDR1 is LGHNA, CDR2 YSLEER, per germline. Trimming took 0 bases from V and 2 from J, leaving 11 bases between them. This CDR3 has 16 amino acids. CDR3 amino acids: CASSQDFWEAGNTIYF. The DNA of the CDR3 is TGCGCCAGCAGCCAAGACTTCTGGGAGGCTGGAAACACCATATATTTT.

There are a few counts of this clone. J is TRBJ2-3 and V is TRBV19, with D hard to call. Trimming pared 3 bases from V and 2 bases from J, leaving 9 bases between. Germline CDR1 and CDR2: LNHDA and SQIVND (reference sequence). CDR3 length equals 14 residues. The CDR3 loop is CASSMSRPTDTQYF. DNA of the CDR3: TGTGCCAGTAGTATGTCTAGGCCCACAGATACGCAGTATTTT.

V gene TRBV2 combines with J gene TRBJ1-5; D is unclear. Trimming pared 2 bases from V and 1 base from J, leaving 9 bases between. CDR1 and CDR2 from the germline V gene are SNHLY and FYNNEI. This CDR3 comprises 15 residues. This CDR3 reads CASSEQDLSNQPQHF. DNA of the CDR3: TGTGCCAGCAGTGAACAGGACTTAAGCAATCAGCCCCAGCATTTT.

At least ten counts were recorded for this clone. This specimen includes other DNA sequences encoding the same CDR3. The V and J genes are TRBV28 and TRBJ2-2; possibly TRBD1 for D (5 bases). Trimming removed 2 bases from V and 1 base from J, with 5 bases in between. This CDR3 contains 14 residues. The V gene's germline CDR1 is MDHEN and CDR2 SYDVKM. CDR3 sequence reads: CASSLGQNTGELFF. As DNA, the CDR3 is TGTGCCAGCAGTTTAGGACAGAACACCGGGGAGCTGTTTTTT. The full variable domain, its missing parts supplied by reference TRBV28 and TRBJ2-2, is DVKVTQSSRYLVKRTGEKVFLECVQDMDHENMFWYRQDPGLGLRLIYFSYDVKMKEKGDIPEGYSVSREKKERFSLILESASTNQTSMYLCASSLGQNTGELFFGEGSRLTVL.

This clone was counted between two and nine times. The rearrangement uses TRBV6-5 and TRBJ2-1; TRBD2 matches 9 bases. From germline, CDR1 is MNHEY and CDR2 SVGAGI. Trimming at V came to 7 bases and at J to 7 bases, leaving 8 bases not matched to a gene. The CDR3 has 14 residues. The CDR3 DNA reads TGTGCCAGCAATGCGGCGGGGGGGCCGAATGAGCAGTTCTTC. Translation gives CASNAAGGPNEQFF.

The chain combines TRBV5-1 with TRBJ2-3; TRBD1 might be the D (5 bases). CDR3 size: 15 residues. Germline V CDR1 and CDR2: SGHRS, YFSETQ. Trimming took off 2 bases at V and 1 base at J, with 11 bases between the two ends. The CDR3 reads CASSLRGGGTDTQYF. CDR3 bases: TGCGCCAGCAGCTTAAGGGGCGGAGGCACAGATACGCAGTATTTT.

The chain has TRBV4-1 and TRBJ1-5; D is unclear. V was cut by 4 bases and J by 2 bases, with 9 bases left in between. CDR1 is MGHRA and CDR2 is YSYEKL in the germline V gene. This CDR3 spans 14 amino acids. CDR3 residues: CASSPREGNQPQHF. The CDR3 region has the DNA TGCGCCAGCAGCCCTCGGGAGGGCAATCAGCCCCAGCATTTT.

This sequence joins TRBV7-9 and TRBJ2-4; D unclear. Trimming cost V 5 bases and J 3 bases, with 8 bases left between them. The CDR3 length is 13 residues. The V gene's germline CDR1 is SEHNR and CDR2 FQNEAQ (reference sequence). The DNA of the CDR3 is TGTGCCAGCAGCGGTGATAGCAAAAACATTCAGTACTTC. It encodes CASSGDSKNIQYF.

The CDR3 coding sequence is TGTGCCAGCAGCCCGGGACAGGGGAACTATGGCTACACCTTC. Residues: CASSPGQGNYGYTF. J is TRBJ1-2 and V is TRBV7-9; 10 nucleotides line up with TRBD1. CDR3 length: 14 residues. Germline loops: CDR1 SEHNR, CDR2 FQNEAQ (reference sequence). Trimming cost V 5 bases and J 2 bases; bases outside gene matches: 2.

This chain connects TRBV4-1 to TRBJ2-1; 9 bases line up with TRBD2. Germline V CDR1 and CDR2: MGHRA, YSYEKL. Trimming cost V 3 bases and J 5 bases; bases outside gene matches: 8. CDR3 size: 16 residues. The CDR3 DNA sequence: TGCGCCAGCAGCCAGAATAGCGGGAGAGCGAACAATGAGCAGTTCTTC. Protein: CASSQNSGRANNEQFF.

Only a few counts were recorded for this clone. This sequence joins TRBV28 and TRBJ1-5; D gene ambiguous. Germline V lookup: CDR1 MDHEN, CDR2 SYDVKM. The CDR3 loop spans 13 amino acids. V gave up 7 bases and J gave up 5 bases, with 12 bases separating them. The CDR3: CASIPASYQPQHF. CDR3 DNA: TGTGCCAGCATTCCCGCCAGTTATCAGCCCCAGCATTTT. The complete variable domain, with remaining parts taken from reference TRBV28 and TRBJ1-5, reads DVKVTQSSRYLVKRTGEKVFLECVQDMDHENMFWYRQDPGLGLRLIYFSYDVKMKEKGDIPEGYSVSREKKERFSLILESASTNQTSMYLCASIPASYQPQHFGDGTRLSIL.

In this sample, this clone turned up many times. The CDR3 here is CASSLAVQETQYF. The CDR3 DNA sequence: TGTGCCAGCAGCTTAGCGGTACAAGAGACCCAGTACTTC. The gene calls are TRBV9 and TRBJ2-5; tentatively, D is TRBD2 (6 bases). Germline V CDR1 and CDR2: SGDLS, YYNGEE. V dropped 4 bases and J dropped 2 bases, with 9 bases sitting between them. This CDR3 has 13 amino acids.

This clone was picked up a small number of times. The genes are TRBV6-6 and TRBJ1-1; perhaps TRBD1 as D (5 bases). This CDR3 region has 12 residues. The V gene's germline CDR1 is MNHNY and CDR2 SVGAGI (reference sequence). V lost 6 bases and J lost 6, with 11 bases in between. In nucleotides, the CDR3 is TGTGCCAGCAGCCCGGGGGTGGCTGAAGCTTTCTTT. Its protein product is CASSPGVAEAFF.

The CDR3 loop reads CASSLRRDTEAFF. DNA for the CDR3: TGTGCCAGCAGTCTTCGACGGGACACTGAAGCTTTCTTT. V is TRBV27 and J is TRBJ1-1; D call uncertain. This CDR3 contains 13 residues. V was cut by 5 bases and J by 3 bases, with 10 bases left in between. Germline lookup yields CDR1 MNHEY and CDR2 SMNVEV (reference sequence).

The chain is built from TRBV5-1 and TRBJ1-2; 8 nucleotides match TRBD1. The CDR3 loop spans 16 amino acids. Germline CDR1 is SGHRS and CDR2 is YFSETQ. V gave up 0 bases and J gave up 2 bases; unmatched junction bases: 6. CDR3 DNA sequence: TGCGCCAGCAGCTTGGTCGGACAGGGCCCAAACTATGGCTACACCTTC. It yields the protein CASSLVGQGPNYGYTF.

In its sample, this clone was seen a few times. The chain uses TRBV29-1 and TRBJ2-3; 12 bases agree with TRBD2. J was trimmed by 7 bases and V by 6 bases; bases with no gene match: 11. CDR3 length: 15 residues. Germline lookup yields CDR1 SQVTM and CDR2 ANQGSEA. The CDR3 loop reads CSVPPPSGRVYTQYF. CDR3 nucleotides: TGCAGCGTCCCCCCCCCTAGCGGGAGGGTATATACGCAGTATTTT.

V usage is TRBV6-6 and J usage is TRBJ2-1; a weak D match, TRBD2 (7 bases). With 6 bases removed from V and 0 bases from J, the gap between germline ends came to 12 bases. Germline CDR1 and CDR2: MNHNY and SVGAGI (reference sequence). There are 15 residues in the CDR3. CDR3 loop: CASSSGGPSYNEQFF. The CDR3 DNA reads TGTGCCAGCAGCTCCGGGGGGCCCTCCTACAATGAGCAGTTCTTC.

V and J are TRBV9 and TRBJ2-7, with TRBD2 as a possible D gene (6 bases). The CDR3 loop spans 15 amino acids. Germline V gene data show CDR1 as SGDLS and CDR2 as YYNGEE. The V and J ends lost 4 bases and 2 bases respectively, with 16 bases between them. The CDR3 DNA reads as TGTGCCAGCAGCCCCCGGGACTCTACGACCTACGAGCAGTACTTC. Protein product: CASSPRDSTTYEQYF.